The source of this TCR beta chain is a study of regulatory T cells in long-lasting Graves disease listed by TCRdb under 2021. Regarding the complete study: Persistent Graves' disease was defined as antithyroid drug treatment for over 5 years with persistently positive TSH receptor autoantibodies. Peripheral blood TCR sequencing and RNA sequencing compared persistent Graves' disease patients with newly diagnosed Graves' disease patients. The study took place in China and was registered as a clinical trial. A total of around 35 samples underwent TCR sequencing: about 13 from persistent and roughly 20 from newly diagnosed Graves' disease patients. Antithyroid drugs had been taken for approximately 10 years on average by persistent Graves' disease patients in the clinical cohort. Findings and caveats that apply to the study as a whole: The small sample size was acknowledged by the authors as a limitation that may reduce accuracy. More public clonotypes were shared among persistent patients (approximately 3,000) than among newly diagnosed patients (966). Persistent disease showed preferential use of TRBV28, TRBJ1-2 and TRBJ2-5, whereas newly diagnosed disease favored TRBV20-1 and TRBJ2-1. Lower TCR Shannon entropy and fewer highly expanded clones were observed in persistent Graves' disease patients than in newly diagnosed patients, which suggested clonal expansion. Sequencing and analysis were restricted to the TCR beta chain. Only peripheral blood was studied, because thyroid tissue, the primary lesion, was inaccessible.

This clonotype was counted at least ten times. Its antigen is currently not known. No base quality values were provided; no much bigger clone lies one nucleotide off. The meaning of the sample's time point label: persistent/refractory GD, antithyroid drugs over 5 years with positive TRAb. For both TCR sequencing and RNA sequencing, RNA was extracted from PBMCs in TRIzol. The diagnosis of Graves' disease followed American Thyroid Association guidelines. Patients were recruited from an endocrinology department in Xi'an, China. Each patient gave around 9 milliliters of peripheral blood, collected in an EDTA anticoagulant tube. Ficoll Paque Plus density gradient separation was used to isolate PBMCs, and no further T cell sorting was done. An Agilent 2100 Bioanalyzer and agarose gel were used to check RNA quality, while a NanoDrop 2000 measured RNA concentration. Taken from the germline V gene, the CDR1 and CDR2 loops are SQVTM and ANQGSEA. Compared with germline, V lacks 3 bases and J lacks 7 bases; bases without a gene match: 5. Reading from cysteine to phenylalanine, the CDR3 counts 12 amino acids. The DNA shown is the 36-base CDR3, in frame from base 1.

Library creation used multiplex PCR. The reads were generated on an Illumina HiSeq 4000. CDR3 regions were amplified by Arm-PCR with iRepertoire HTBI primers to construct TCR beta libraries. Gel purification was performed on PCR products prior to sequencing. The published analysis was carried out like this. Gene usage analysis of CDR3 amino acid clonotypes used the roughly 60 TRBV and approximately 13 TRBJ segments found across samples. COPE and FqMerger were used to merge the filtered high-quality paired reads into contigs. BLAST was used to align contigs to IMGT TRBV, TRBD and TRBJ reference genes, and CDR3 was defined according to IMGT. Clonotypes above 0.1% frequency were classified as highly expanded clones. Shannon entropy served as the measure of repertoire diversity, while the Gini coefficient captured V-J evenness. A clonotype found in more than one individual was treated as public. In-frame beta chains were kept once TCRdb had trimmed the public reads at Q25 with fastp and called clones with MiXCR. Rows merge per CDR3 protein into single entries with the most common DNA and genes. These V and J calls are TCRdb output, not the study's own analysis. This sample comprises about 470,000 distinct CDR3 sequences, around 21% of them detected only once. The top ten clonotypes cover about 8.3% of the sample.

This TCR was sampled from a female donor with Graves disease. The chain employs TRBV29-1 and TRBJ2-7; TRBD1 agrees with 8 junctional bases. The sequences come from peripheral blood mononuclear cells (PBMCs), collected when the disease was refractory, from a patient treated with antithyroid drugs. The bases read TGCAGCGTTGAGACAGGGGCAGGGGAGCAGTACTTC. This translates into CSVETGAGEQYF.